This TCR beta chain was captured in a study of OX40 agonist ivuxolimab in advanced cancers. The CDR3 spans 11 residues. CDR1 is SGDLS, CDR2 YYNGEE, per germline. Trimming removed 3 bases from V and 10 bases from J, with 10 bases in between. Data came from immunoSEQ multiplex PCR; TCRdb stores just in-frame clones and leaves some out. Of approximately 91,000 clones listed, 80% to 90% are singletons. This TCR was sampled from an adult with an advanced solid tumor such as melanoma, head and neck, liver or kidney cancer. J is TRBJ1-1 and V is TRBV9, with D perhaps TRBD1 (5 bases). The sequencing used CD4+ or CD8+ T cells sorted from blood, collected in a trial of the OX40 agonist ivuxolimab. Here the CDR3 reads CASSAGGGAFF. In DNA, the CDR3 is TGTGCCAGCAGCGCTGGTGGGGGAGCTTTCTTT. Full variable domain (outside the CDR3, taken from reference TRBV9 and TRBJ1-1): DSGVTQTPKHLITATGQRVTLRCSPRSGDLSVYWYQQSLDQGLQFLIQYYNGEERAKGNILERFSAQQFPDLHSELNLSSLELGDSALYFCASSAGGGAFFGQGTRLTVV.